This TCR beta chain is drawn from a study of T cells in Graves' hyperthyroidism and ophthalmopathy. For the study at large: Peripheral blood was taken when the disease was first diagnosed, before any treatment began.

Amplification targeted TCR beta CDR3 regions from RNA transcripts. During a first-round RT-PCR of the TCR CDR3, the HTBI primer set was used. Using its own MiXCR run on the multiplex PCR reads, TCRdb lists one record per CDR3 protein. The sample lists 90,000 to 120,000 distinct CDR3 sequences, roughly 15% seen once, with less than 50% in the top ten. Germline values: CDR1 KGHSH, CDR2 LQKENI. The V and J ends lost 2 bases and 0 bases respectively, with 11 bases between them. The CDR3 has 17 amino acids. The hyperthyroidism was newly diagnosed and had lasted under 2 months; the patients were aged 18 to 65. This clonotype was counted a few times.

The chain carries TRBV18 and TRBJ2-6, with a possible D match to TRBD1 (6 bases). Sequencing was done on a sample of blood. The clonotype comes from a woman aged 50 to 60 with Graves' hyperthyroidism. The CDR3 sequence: CASSPGTSGSGANVLTF. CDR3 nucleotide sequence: TGTGCCAGCTCACCAGGGACATCCGGCTCTGGGGCCAACGTCCTGACTTTC.